This TCR beta chain is drawn from a study of cytomegalovirus exposure and HLA in healthy donors. V trimming: 4 bases; J trimming: 5 bases; junction bases outside the gene matches: 11. The CDR3 sequence is 17 residues long. Per germline, CDR1 SGDLS and CDR2 YYNGEE. 60 Vbeta and 13 Jbeta primers were used in PCR. TCRdb keeps only in-frame clones here, not all; method: immunoSEQ multiplex PCR. The repertoire consists of 200,000 to 250,000 clones, with more than 75% occurring once and the leading ten covering 1.3%. The clonotype originates from a human donor in good health. Sequencing was done on a sample of PBMCs. The V gene is TRBV9, the J gene TRBJ2-7; 14 bases match TRBD2. This CDR3 is CASSPTGTSGSQNEQYF. CDR3 DNA: TGTGCCAGCAGCCCCACCGGGACTAGCGGGAGTCAGAACGAGCAGTACTTC.